This T cell receptor (beta chain) is from a study of early T cells in non-severe SARS-CoV-2 infection. The wider study: The study sequenced bulk RNA from unsorted whole blood, with chains unpaired.

Many counts were recorded for this clonotype. TCRdb re-derived calls from the 5' RACE reads in MiXCR, one entry per CDR3 protein. The repertoire has about 110,000 distinct CDR3 sequences, 11% of them found once; the top ten carry 6.5% to 8%. V was pared by 4 bases and J by 0 bases, with 17 bases between. Germline V lookup: CDR1 SEHNR, CDR2 FQNEAQ (reference sequence). The CDR3 has 17 residues. Sequencing input: whole blood. This rearrangement joins TRBV7-9 to TRBJ2-3; no reliable D call. The TCR originated in an adult who was a healthcare worker with PCR-confirmed SARS-CoV-2 infection or an uninfected control (not recorded which). CDR3: CASSSPRTATSTDTQYF. CDR3 coding DNA: TGTGCCAGCAGCTCGCCTCGGACGGCTACTAGCACAGATACGCAGTATTTT.